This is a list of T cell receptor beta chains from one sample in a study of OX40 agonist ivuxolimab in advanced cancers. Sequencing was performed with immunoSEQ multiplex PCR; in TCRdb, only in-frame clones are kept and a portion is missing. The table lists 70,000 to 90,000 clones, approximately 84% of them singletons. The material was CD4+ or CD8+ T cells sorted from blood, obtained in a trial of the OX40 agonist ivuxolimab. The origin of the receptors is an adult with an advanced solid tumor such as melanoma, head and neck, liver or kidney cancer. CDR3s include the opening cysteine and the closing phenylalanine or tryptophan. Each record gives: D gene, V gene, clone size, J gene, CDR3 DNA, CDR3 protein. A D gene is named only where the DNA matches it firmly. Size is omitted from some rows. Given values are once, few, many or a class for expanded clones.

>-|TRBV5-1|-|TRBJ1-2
TGCGCCAGCAGCGACCCGGGTAACTATGGCTACACCTTC
CASSDPGNYGYTF
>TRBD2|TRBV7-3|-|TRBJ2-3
TGTGCCAGCAGCCAGACTAGCTCCAACACAGATACGCAGTATTTT
CASSQTSSNTDTQYF
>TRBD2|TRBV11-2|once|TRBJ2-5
TGTGCCAGCAGCTTAGACATAGCGGGGGCTGTTGAGACCCAGTACTTC
CASSLDIAGAVETQYF
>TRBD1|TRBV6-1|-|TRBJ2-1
TGTGCCAGCAAAACAGGGGATTACAATGAGCAGTTCTTC
CASKTGDYNEQFF
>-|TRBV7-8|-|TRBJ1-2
TGTGCCAGCAGCCCTCATGGGAAGGGTGGCTACACCTTC
CASSPHGKGGYTF
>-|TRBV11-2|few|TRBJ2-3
TGTGCCAGCAGCTTCTTGGGAAACACAGATACGCAGTATTTT
CASSFLGNTDTQYF
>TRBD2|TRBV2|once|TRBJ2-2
TGTGCCAGCAGTGTTAGCGGGGCGGTCGGGGAGCTGTTTTTT
CASSVSGAVGELFF
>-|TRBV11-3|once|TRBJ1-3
TGTGCCAGCAGCCTCTCCTTAAACACCATATATTTT
CASSLSLNTIYF
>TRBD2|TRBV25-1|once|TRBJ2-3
TGTGCCAGCAGTGAATGGAGCGGGGGGGCCACAGATACGCAGTATTTT
CASSEWSGGATDTQYF
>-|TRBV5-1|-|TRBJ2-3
TGCGCCAGCAGCTTGGATGGGGGAGCGCAGTATTTT
CASSLDGGAQYF
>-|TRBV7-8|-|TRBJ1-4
TGTGCCAGCAGCTTAGAAGGAGGAAAACTGTTTTTT
CASSLEGGKLFF
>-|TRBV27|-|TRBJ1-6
TGTGCCAGCAGTCCGTCAGCTGTCCGGAGCTCCTATAATTCACCCCTCCACTTT
CASSPSAVRSSYNSPLHF
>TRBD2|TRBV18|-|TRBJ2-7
TGTGCCAGCTCACGTAGGACTAGTGACAGCTACGAGCAGTACTTC
CASSRRTSDSYEQYF
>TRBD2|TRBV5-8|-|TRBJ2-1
TGTGCCAGCAGCCGGGGGGATCTATACAATGAGCAGTTCTTC
CASSRGDLYNEQFF
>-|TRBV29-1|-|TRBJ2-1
TGCAGCTCTCGGGACTCCCTCCTGTGGGAGCAGTTCTTC
CSSRDSLLWEQFF
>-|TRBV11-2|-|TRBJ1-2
TGTGCCAGCAGCTTAGAAAAGAGCTATGGCTACACCTTC
CASSLEKSYGYTF
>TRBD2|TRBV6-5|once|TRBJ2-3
TGTGCCAGCAGTTACGGGGCGGGGGGGCCCACAGATACGCAGTATTTT
CASSYGAGGPTDTQYF
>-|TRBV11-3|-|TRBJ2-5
TGTGCCAGCAGCCAAGAGACCCAGTACTTC
CASSQETQYF
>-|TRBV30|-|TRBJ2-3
TGTGCCTGGAGTCCCCGCGGTGGCACAGATACGCAGTATTTT
CAWSPRGGTDTQYF
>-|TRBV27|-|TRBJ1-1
TGTGCCAGCAGTTTACCAGGGCTGAACACTGAAGCTTTCTTT
CASSLPGLNTEAFF
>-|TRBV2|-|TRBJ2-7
TGTGCCAGCCGCTCCGGGACATTTGCCTACGAGCAGTACTTC
CASRSGTFAYEQYF
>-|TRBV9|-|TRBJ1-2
TGTGCCAGCAGTGGGACCCCGGACAGTCTTACTTATGGCTACACCTTC
CASSGTPDSLTYGYTF
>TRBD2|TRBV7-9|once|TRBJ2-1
TGTGCCAGCAGCCTACCCTCGGGGCTAGCGGGAACTAGGAATGAGCAGTTCTTC
CASSLPSGLAGTRNEQFF
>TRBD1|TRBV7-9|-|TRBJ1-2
TGTGCCAGCAGCCGACCGGGACAGGGTTATGGCTACACCTTC
CASSRPGQGYGYTF
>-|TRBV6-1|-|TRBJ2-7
TGTGCCAGCTTTCCGGGAGTTCAGTCCTACGAGCAGTACTTC
CASFPGVQSYEQYF
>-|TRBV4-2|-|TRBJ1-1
TGTGCCAGCAGCCCAACTGACAGGCTGAACACTGAAGCTTTCTTT
CASSPTDRLNTEAFF
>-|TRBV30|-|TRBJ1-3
TGTGCCTGGACCTTGTCTGGAAACACCATATATTTT
CAWTLSGNTIYF
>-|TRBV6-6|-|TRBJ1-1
TGTGCCAGCAGTTTGGACAGATTGAACACTGAAGCTTTCTTT
CASSLDRLNTEAFF
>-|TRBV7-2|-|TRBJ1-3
TGTGCCAGCAGCTTAGTAGGCAGCTCTGGAAACACCATATATTTT
CASSLVGSSGNTIYF
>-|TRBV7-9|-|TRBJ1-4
TGTGCCAGCAGCTACCCAAGCACAACTAATGAAAAACTGTTTTTT
CASSYPSTTNEKLFF
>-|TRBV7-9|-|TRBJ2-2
TGTGCCAGCAGCTTAAGGATGGGGGAAGCCGGGGAGCTGTTTTTT
CASSLRMGEAGELFF